Below, 18 T cell receptor beta chains from the same sample are listed, as sequenced in a study of OX40 agonist ivuxolimab in advanced cancers. Repertoires were generated with immunoSEQ multiplex PCR, while TCRdb's copy carries only in-frame clones and drops some. In the table there are about 110,000 clones, 85% to 95% of which are singletons. The specimen comprised CD4+ or CD8+ T cells sorted from blood, sampled in a trial of the OX40 agonist ivuxolimab. Source of these receptors: an adult with an advanced solid tumor such as melanoma, head and neck, liver or kidney cancer.

The J gene is TRBJ1-2, the V gene TRBV9, with no clear D. The CDR3 consists of 14 residues. Between the trimmed V and J ends, which lost 4 bases and 6 bases, there was a span of 16 bases. Germline values: CDR1 SGDLS, CDR2 YYNGEE. CDR3 sequence: CASSTTWESHGYTF. CDR3 bases: TGTGCCAGCAGCACTACATGGGAATCCCATGGCTACACCTTC. The whole variable domain, remainder taken from reference TRBV9 and TRBJ1-2, is DSGVTQTPKHLITATGQRVTLRCSPRSGDLSVYWYQQSLDQGLQFLIQYYNGEERAKGNILERFSAQQFPDLHSELNLSSLELGDSALYFCASSTTWESHGYTFGSGTRLTVV.

This chain links TRBV4-1 with TRBJ2-5; a weak D match, TRBD1 (6 bases). Trimming cost V 4 bases and J 5 bases, with 14 bases left between them. The CDR3 sequence is 14 residues long. Per the germline V gene, CDR1 is MGHRA and CDR2 is YSYEKL. In DNA, the CDR3 is TGCGCCAGCAGCCGATTCAGGGGATGGGAGACCCAGTACTTC. Encoded protein: CASSRFRGWETQYF.

This clone was observed a few times. The chain links TRBV21-1 to TRBJ2-7; TRBD1 was called by the table and not checked on the DNA. TRBV21-1 is an annotated pseudogene. CDR3 size: 16 residues. The CDR3 is CASSKSCRCGSYEQYF. DNA for the CDR3: TGTGCCAGCAGCAAAAGTTGCAGGTGTGGCTCCTACGAGCAGTACTTC.

This chain connects TRBV5-1 to TRBJ2-2; the D is unclear. Per the germline V gene, CDR1 is SGHRS and CDR2 is YFSETQ. Deletions cut 4 bases from V and 2 bases from J, with 6 bases between. The CDR3 runs 13 residues. The CDR3 bases are TGCGCCAGCAGCCGGACCAACACCGGGGAGCTGTTTTTT. This encodes CASSRTNTGELFF.

This clone was detected once. The chain links TRBV6-5 to TRBJ2-3, with D uncertain. Germline loops: CDR1 MNHEY, CDR2 SVGAGI. Trimming shortened V by 6 bases and J by 0 bases, and 4 bases separated the two germline ends. The CDR3 covers 12 residues. The CDR3 loop reads CASSDSTDTQYF. CDR3 bases: TGTGCCAGCAGCGATAGCACAGATACGCAGTATTTT.

The chain joins TRBV11-3 to TRBJ1-2; 7 nucleotides align to TRBD1. The CDR3 is 16 amino acids. The germline V gene encodes CDR1 SGHNT and CDR2 YENEEA. Trimming removed 5 bases from V and 4 bases from J; junction bases left unmatched: 13. For the CDR3, the DNA is TGTGCCAGCAGCCTATCGCTTATGGGACAGACCTATGGCTACACCTTC. It yields the protein CASSLSLMGQTYGYTF. The entire variable domain, with the rest obtained from reference TRBV11-3 and TRBJ1-2, is as follows: EAGVVQSPRYKIIEKKQPVAFWCNPISGHNTLYWYLQNLGQGPELLIRYENEEAVDDSQLPKDRFSAERLKGVDSTLKIQPAELGDSAVYLCASSLSLMGQTYGYTFGSGTRLTVV.

Details on this clone: This specimen includes other DNA sequences encoding the same CDR3. This rearrangement joins TRBV9 to TRBJ1-2; the match to TRBD1 covers 9 bases. This CDR3 spans 15 amino acids. Per the germline V gene, CDR1 is SGDLS and CDR2 is YYNGEE. V trimming: 0 bases; J trimming: 5 bases; junction bases outside the gene matches: 5. The CDR3 bases are TGTGCCAGCAGCGTAGGACAGGGGGGTCGGTATGGCTACACCTTC. As protein: CASSVGQGGRYGYTF.

The genes are TRBV30 and TRBJ2-5; D uncertain. Germline lookup yields CDR1 GTSNPN and CDR2 SVGIG (reference sequence). CDR3 length: 12 residues. Trimming left V 0 bases short and J 4 bases short, with 6 bases between. The CDR3 nucleotides read TGTGCCTGGAGTGTTGTGCGAGAGACCCAGTACTTC. Its translation: CAWSVVRETQYF.

This chain links TRBV21-1 with TRBJ1-1. TRBV21-1 is described as a pseudogene. This CDR3 contains 12 residues. Written as DNA, the CDR3 is TGTGCCGGGCAGAGGAGGGGCGGAGAAGCTTTCTTT. Protein product: CAGQRRGGEAFF.

The chain uses TRBV6-5 and TRBJ2-7; TRBD1 agrees at 8 bases. The CDR3 extends over 14 amino acids. Trimming removed 6 bases from V and 0 bases from J; junction bases left unmatched: 4. Germline V lookup: CDR1 MNHEY, CDR2 SVGAGI. The CDR3 coding sequence is TGTGCCAGCAGGCAACAGGGGGGCTCCTACGAGCAGTACTTC. This codes for CASRQQGGSYEQYF.

This chain uses TRBV19 with TRBJ2-5, with TRBD2 matching over 7 bases. This CDR3 has 13 residues. Germline values: CDR1 LNHDA, CDR2 SQIVND (reference sequence). The V segment lost 9 bases and the J segment 1 base; nucleotides outside the gene matches: 5. Here the CDR3 reads CASAGTIQETQYF. CDR3 nucleotides: TGTGCCAGCGCCGGGACTATCCAAGAGACCCAGTACTTC.

This chain uses TRBV11-1 with TRBJ2-6, with D tentatively TRBD1 (5 bases). This CDR3 is 15 amino acids long. Germline V gene sequence: CDR1 SGHAT, CDR2 FQDESV (reference sequence). V was clipped by 7 bases and J by 0 bases, with 10 bases between them. The CDR3 DNA reads TGTGCCAGCACCGGACAACACTCTGGGGCCAACGTCCTGACTTTC. It translates to CASTGQHSGANVLTF.

The chain has TRBV6-1 and TRBJ2-7, with D possibly being TRBD1 or TRBD2 (5 bases each). The V gene lost 4 bases and the J gene lost 7 bases, with 14 bases spanning the gap. CDR3 size: 13 residues. From germline, CDR1 is MNHNS and CDR2 SASEGT. As DNA, the CDR3 is TGTGCCAGCAGTGGTCTCTGGGGGTGGGAGCAGTACTTC. Translation gives CASSGLWGWEQYF.

This chain links TRBV7-9 with TRBJ2-5; 14 nucleotides match TRBD2. V was clipped by 7 bases and J by 3 bases; unmatched bases: 7. The length of the CDR3 is 16 residues. Germline V CDR1 and CDR2: SEHNR, FQNEAQ (reference sequence). The CDR3 sequence: CASTVGLAGGKETQYF. The DNA for the CDR3 is TGTGCCAGCACCGTCGGACTAGCGGGGGGAAAAGAGACCCAGTACTTC.

The CDR3 reads CASSRDSNYGYTF. In DNA form, the CDR3 reads TGTGCCAGCAGCCGTGACAGCAACTATGGCTACACCTTC. The chain uses TRBV5-4 and TRBJ1-2, with a possible D match to TRBD1 (5 bases). V was pared by 4 bases and J by 2 bases, with 9 bases between. The CDR3 sequence is 13 residues long. CDR1 and CDR2 from the germline V gene are SGHNT and YYREEE (reference sequence).

In its sample, this clone was seen once. J is TRBJ2-7 and V is TRBV10-3; D is perhaps TRBD1 (5 bases). In germline, CDR1 is ENHRY, CDR2 SYGVKD. This CDR3 region has 15 residues. V lost 2 bases, J lost 5 bases, and 16 bases lay in between. The CDR3 sequence: CAISEERAGPHEQYF. The CDR3 DNA sequence: TGTGCCATCAGTGAGGAAAGGGCAGGGCCCCACGAGCAGTACTTC.

Only a few counts were recorded for this clone. This chain uses TRBV6-6 with TRBJ2-1; D unclear. This CDR3 region has 13 residues. Germline-derived CDR1 and CDR2 are MNHNY and SVGAGI (reference sequence). V was cut by 4 bases and J by 3 bases, with 7 bases left in between. The CDR3 region is CASSSNNYNEQFF. For the CDR3, the DNA is TGTGCCAGCAGTTCAAACAACTACAATGAGCAGTTCTTC.

The chain links TRBV6-5 to TRBJ2-7; D not resolved. Deletions cut 4 bases from V and 3 bases from J, with 13 bases between. The CDR3 has 14 amino acids. The germline CDR1 and CDR2 sequences are MNHEY and SVGAGI. The CDR3 DNA reads as TGTGCCAGCAGTTCCCCCCGGACCATCTACGAGCAGTACTTC. It codes for CASSSPRTIYEQYF.